This T cell receptor beta chain was identified during a study of T cells after yellow fever vaccination. V gave up 5 bases and J gave up 8 bases; unmatched junction bases: 11. The CDR3 loop spans 14 amino acids. Looked up from germline, CDR1 is MDHEN and CDR2 is SYDVKM. One entry per CDR3 protein, called by TCRdb with MiXCR from the 5' RACE reads. The sample yields a few hundred thousand distinct CDR3 sequences, less than 20% seen once. This clonotype was counted a few times. Its antigen remains unknown. Points from the study as a whole: Overlap between CD4 and CD8 compartments was detected for a small share of clonotypes. A weaker secondary response peaked on day 5, the primary on day 15.

The sequencing used PBMCs, collected 15 days after the yellow fever booster vaccination. The receptor comes from a man aged 25-45 years who received the YFV17D yellow fever vaccine. The chain has TRBV28 and TRBJ2-7; 8 positions agree with TRBD1. The DNA of the CDR3 is TGTGCCAGCAGTCAACGACAGGGGCAACGGAAGCAGTACTTC. Residues: CASSQRQGQRKQYF. The entire variable domain, with the rest obtained from reference TRBV28 and TRBJ2-7, is as follows: DVKVTQSSRYLVKRTGEKVFLECVQDMDHENMFWYRQDPGLGLRLIYFSYDVKMKEKGDIPEGYSVSREKKERFSLILESASTNQTSMYLCASSQRQGQRKQYFGPGTRLTVT.